One and the same sample provided the 20 T cell receptor beta chains below, sequenced in a study of shared clonotypes between healthy human individuals. The protocol was immunoSEQ multiplex PCR, while the TCRdb copy is restricted to in-frame clones and leaves out a portion. The sample records 2,500,000 or so clones, just over 90% being singletons. Input material: naive CD4+ T cells sorted from blood. Subset noted: CD45RA+ positively selected. Source of these receptors: a man in his late teens or twenties in good health.

In its sample, this clone was seen once. The rearrangement joins TRBV5-5 to TRBJ2-7; tentatively, D is TRBD2 (6 bases). Trimming pared 5 bases from V and 0 bases from J, leaving 12 bases between. CDR1 is SGHKS and CDR2 is YYEKEE in the germline V gene (reference sequence). The CDR3 covers 14 residues. CDR3 sequence: CASRRAGSSYEQYF. CDR3 nucleotides: TGTGCCAGCAGACGAGCGGGCAGCTCCTACGAGCAGTACTTC.

The chain has TRBV5-1 and TRBJ1-1; 9 nucleotides line up with TRBD1. The CDR3 is 16 residues long. Germline CDR1 SGHRS, CDR2 YFSETQ. The V and J ends lost 4 bases and 7 bases, in that order; junction bases with no gene match: 14. CDR3 bases: TGCGCCAGCAGCCTAAACCCACCTGGACAGGGGATTGAAGCTTTCTTT. Its protein product is CASSLNPPGQGIEAFF.

This sequence joins TRBV28 and TRBJ1-2; 10 bases agree with TRBD1. Germline-derived CDR1 and CDR2 are MDHEN and SYDVKM. CDR3 length: 17 amino acids. V shed 8 bases and J 7 bases; nucleotides not matched to a gene: 19. The CDR3 DNA reads as TGTGCCAGCGGTATACCGGGACAGGGGCAACCCTGGGGTGGCTACACCTTC. Its translation: CASGIPGQGQPWGGYTF.

The V and J genes are TRBV4-1 and TRBJ2-2, with 8 bases fitting TRBD1. CDR1 is MGHRA and CDR2 is YSYEKL in the germline V gene. The V and J ends lost 5 bases and 7 bases, in that order; junction bases with no gene match: 12. This CDR3 has 16 residues. CDR3 sequence: CASSLVPGQVVGELFF. The DNA of the CDR3 is TGCGCCAGCAGCTTAGTACCGGGACAGGTTGTCGGGGAGCTGTTTTTT.

The gene calls are TRBV27 and TRBJ2-6; D unresolved. CDR3 length: 16 amino acids. The ends were cut back, 2 bases at V and 0 bases at J, with 8 bases in the middle. In germline, CDR1 is MNHEY, CDR2 SMNVEV (reference sequence). Here the CDR3 reads CASSLQFSSGANVLTF. The CDR3, as DNA: TGTGCCAGCAGTTTACAATTCTCCTCTGGGGCCAACGTCCTGACTTTC.

About this clone: A read error may account for a junction end that differs from germline. The chain combines TRBV7-7 with TRBJ2-5; the D gene could be TRBD1 or TRBD2 (6 bases each). Germline loops: CDR1 SSHAT, CDR2 FNYEAQ (reference sequence). This CDR3 has 15 amino acids. CDR3 nucleotide sequence: TGTGCTAGCAGCTTATCGGGGGCCCCACAAGAGACCCAGTACTTC. Translated: CASSLSGAPQETQYF.

This clone showed up just once. The gene calls are TRBV5-1 and TRBJ2-7, with TRBD1 matching over 7 bases. This CDR3 is built from 14 residues. Germline CDR1 reads SGHRS; CDR2 reads YFSETQ. The ends lost 0 bases at V and 6 bases at J; junction bases unmatched: 6. The CDR3 loop reads CASSLEGAKGEQYF. CDR3 coding DNA: TGCGCCAGCAGCTTGGAGGGGGCTAAGGGCGAGCAGTACTTC.

V gene TRBV19 combines with J gene TRBJ2-5; D is uncertain. Germline lookup yields CDR1 LNHDA and CDR2 SQIVND (reference sequence). CDR3 length: 11 residues. Trimming took 4 bases from V and 7 from J, leaving 7 bases between them. This chain's CDR3 is CASSSSGTQYF. CDR3 coding DNA: TGTGCCAGTAGTAGTTCCGGGACCCAGTACTTC.

This clone was seen just once. The chain joins TRBV9 to TRBJ1-5; D not resolved. The germline V gene has CDR1 SGDLS and CDR2 YYNGEE. This CDR3 comprises 15 residues. V gave up 4 bases and J gave up 0 bases, with 11 bases separating them. The CDR3 sequence: CASSPGGYSNQPQHF. For the CDR3, the DNA is TGTGCCAGCAGCCCGGGAGGATATAGCAATCAGCCCCAGCATTTT.

This chain joins TRBV7-2 and TRBJ2-1; 7 nucleotides agree with TRBD2. Germline lookup yields CDR1 SGHTA and CDR2 FQGNSA. The CDR3 spans 16 residues. Losses at the gene ends were 1 base for V and 6 bases for J; bases not matched to a gene: 9. CDR3 residues: CASSLVAGVVPNEQFF. DNA of the CDR3: TGTGCCAGCAGCTTAGTCGCGGGAGTAGTCCCCAATGAGCAGTTCTTC.

V is TRBV9 and J is TRBJ2-1; 7 bases match TRBD1. V was pared by 0 bases and J by 8 bases, with 8 bases of the junction left unmatched. The CDR3 is made up of 15 amino acids. Germline V lookup: CDR1 SGDLS, CDR2 YYNGEE. The CDR3: CASSVEAGGFDEQFF. DNA of the CDR3: TGTGCCAGCAGCGTAGAGGCAGGGGGTTTCGATGAGCAGTTCTTC.

V is TRBV6-1 and J is TRBJ1-6; TRBD1 is a possible D gene (5 bases). Germline CDR1 MNHNS, CDR2 SASEGT. The CDR3 consists of 14 residues. V was trimmed by 4 bases and J by 6 bases, leaving 10 bases between them. CDR3 residues: CASSVRDLNSPLHF. The CDR3 DNA is TGTGCCAGCAGTGTTAGGGACCTTAATTCACCCCTCCACTTT.

V and J are TRBV9 and TRBJ1-4; no definite D call. The length of the CDR3 is 15 residues. Germline V gene data show CDR1 as SGDLS and CDR2 as YYNGEE. Trimming took off 7 bases at V and 7 bases at J, with 20 bases between the two ends. As DNA, the CDR3 is TGTGCCAGCGGGAGGGAAGAGTCGATGGGTGAAAAACTGTTTTTT. Translating gives CASGREESMGEKLFF. Supplemented by reference TRBV9 and TRBJ1-4, the full variable domain reads DSGVTQTPKHLITATGQRVTLRCSPRSGDLSVYWYQQSLDQGLQFLIQYYNGEERAKGNILERFSAQQFPDLHSELNLSSLELGDSALYFCASGREESMGEKLFFGSGTQLSVL.

The rearrangement uses TRBV5-6 and TRBJ1-4; 7 nucleotides agree with TRBD1. The CDR3 runs 17 residues. V shed 3 bases, J shed 4 bases, and the junction held 12 bases outside the gene matches. The germline V gene encodes CDR1 SGHDT and CDR2 YYEEEE. As DNA, the CDR3 is TGTGCCAGCAGCTCTCCGGCTAGGGGACAGAATAATGAAAAACTGTTTTTT. Protein: CASSSPARGQNNEKLFF.

The rearrangement uses TRBV6-5 and TRBJ2-7; 9 bases agree with TRBD1. The CDR3 spans 15 residues. J gave up 3 bases and V 8 bases, and 11 bases lay outside the gene matches. CDR1 is MNHEY, CDR2 SVGAGI, per germline. CDR3 coding DNA: TGTGCCAGCGCCTCGCGAACAGGGGGCCTCTACGAGCAGTACTTC. It specifies CASASRTGGLYEQYF.

The chain has TRBV14 and TRBJ2-2; D remains ambiguous. V lost 1 base to trimming and J lost 5 bases, with 11 bases between them. This CDR3 is 15 amino acids long. CDR1 is SGHDN, CDR2 FVKESK, per germline. This chain's CDR3 is CASSQARRWTGELFF. The CDR3 DNA follows: TGTGCCAGCAGCCAAGCTCGGCGTTGGACCGGGGAGCTGTTTTTT.

The chain has TRBV6-6 and TRBJ2-2, with 12 positions matching TRBD2. Trimming at V came to 2 bases and at J to 6 bases, leaving 4 bases not matched to a gene. Germline V CDR1 and CDR2: MNHNY, SVGAGI (reference sequence). The CDR3 is 16 residues long. The CDR3: CASSYPLAGGAGELFF. The CDR3 nucleotides read TGTGCCAGCAGTTACCCGCTAGCGGGGGGGGCCGGGGAGCTGTTTTTT.

The chain links TRBV30 to TRBJ1-2; maybe TRBD1 (6 bases). CDR3 length: 16 amino acids. V lost 0 bases and J lost 4, with 18 bases in between. Germline V gene sequence: CDR1 GTSNPN, CDR2 SVGIG (reference sequence). The CDR3 sequence is CAWSVRGGPSVYGYTF. DNA of the CDR3: TGTGCCTGGAGTGTAAGGGGGGGCCCCTCCGTCTATGGCTACACCTTC.

The rearrangement links TRBV4-1 to TRBJ2-2; 8 nucleotides line up with TRBD2. The V gene end was trimmed by 3 bases and the J gene end by 1 base; junction bases not matched to a gene: 4. The germline gives CDR1 MGHRA, CDR2 YSYEKL. The CDR3 length is 16 residues. The CDR3 nucleotides are TGCGCCAGCAGCCATCCTAGCGGGCTGAACACCGGGGAGCTGTTTTTT. It yields the protein CASSHPSGLNTGELFF.

The chain links TRBV9 to TRBJ2-5, with D possibly matching TRBD1 (8 bases). Germline CDR1 reads SGDLS; CDR2 reads YYNGEE. The V gene lost 4 bases and the J gene lost 2 bases, with 21 bases spanning the gap. The CDR3 has 17 amino acids. The CDR3 bases are TGTGCCAGCAGCCGCCAGGGGGGGACAGGAAAACAAGAGACCCAGTACTTC. This codes for CASSRQGGTGKQETQYF.